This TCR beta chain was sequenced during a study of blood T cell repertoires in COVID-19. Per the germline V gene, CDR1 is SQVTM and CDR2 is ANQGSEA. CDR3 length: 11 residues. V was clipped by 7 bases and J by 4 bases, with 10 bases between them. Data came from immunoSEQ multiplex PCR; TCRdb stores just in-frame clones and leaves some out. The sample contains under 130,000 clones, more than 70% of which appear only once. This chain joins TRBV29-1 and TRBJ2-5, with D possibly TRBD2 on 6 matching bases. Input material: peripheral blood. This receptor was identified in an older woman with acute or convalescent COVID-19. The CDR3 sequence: CSGGTAETQYF. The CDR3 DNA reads TGCAGCGGGGGGACTGCAGAGACCCAGTACTTC.